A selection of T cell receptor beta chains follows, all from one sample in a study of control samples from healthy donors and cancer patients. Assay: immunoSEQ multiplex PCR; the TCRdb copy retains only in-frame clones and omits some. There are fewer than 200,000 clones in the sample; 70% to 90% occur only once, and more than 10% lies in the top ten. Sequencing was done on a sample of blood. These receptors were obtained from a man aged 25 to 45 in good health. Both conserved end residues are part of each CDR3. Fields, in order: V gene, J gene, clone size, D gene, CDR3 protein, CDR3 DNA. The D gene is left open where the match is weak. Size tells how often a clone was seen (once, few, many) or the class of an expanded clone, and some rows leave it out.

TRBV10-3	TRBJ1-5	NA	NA	CAISESLGSNQPQHF	TGTGCCATCAGTGAGTCTTTAGGGAGCAATCAGCCCCAGCATTTT
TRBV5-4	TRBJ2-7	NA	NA	CASSAGGGPSYEQYF	TGTGCCAGCAGTGCAGGAGGGGGCCCCTCCTACGAGCAGTACTTC
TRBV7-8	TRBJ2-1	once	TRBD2	CASTPGLAYNEQFF	TGTGCCAGCACCCCGGGACTAGCCTACAATGAGCAGTTCTTC
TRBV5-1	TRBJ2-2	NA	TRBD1	CASSLADRGNTGELFF	TGCGCCAGCAGCTTGGCGGACAGGGGGAACACCGGGGAGCTGTTTTTT
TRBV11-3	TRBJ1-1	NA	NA	CASSLGPTYEAFF	TGTGCCAGCAGCTTAGGTCCGACTTATGAAGCTTTCTTT
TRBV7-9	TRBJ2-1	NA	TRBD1	CASSLVAGGLYNEQFF	TGTGCCAGCAGCTTAGTGGCAGGGGGCTTGTACAATGAGCAGTTCTTC
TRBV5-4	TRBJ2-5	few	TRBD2	CASSFSGGRAWETQYF	TGTGCCAGCAGCTTTAGCGGGGGTCGGGCCTGGGAGACCCAGTACTTC
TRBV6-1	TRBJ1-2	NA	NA	CASSDSYGYTF	TGTGCCAGCAGTGACAGCTATGGCTACACCTTC
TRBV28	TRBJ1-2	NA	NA	CASSLRGRANYGYTF	TGTGCCAGCAGTTTAAGGGGCCGGGCCAACTATGGCTACACCTTC
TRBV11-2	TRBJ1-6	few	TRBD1	CASSYDRVNSPLHF	TGTGCCAGCAGCTATGACAGGGTAAATTCACCCCTCCACTTT
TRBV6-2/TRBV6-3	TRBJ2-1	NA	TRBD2	CASSYLLANNEQFF	TGTGCCAGCAGTTACTTACTAGCGAACAATGAGCAGTTCTTC
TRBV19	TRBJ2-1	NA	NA	CASSIVTQTYNEQFF	TGTGCCAGTAGTATTGTGACTCAGACCTACAATGAGCAGTTCTTC
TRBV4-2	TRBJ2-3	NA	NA	CASSQYAAGIADTQYF	TGTGCCAGCAGCCAATATGCGGCAGGGATCGCAGATACGCAGTATTTT
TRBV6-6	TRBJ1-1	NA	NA	CASSFGRNTEAFF	TGTGCCAGCAGTTTTGGACGGAACACTGAAGCTTTCTTT
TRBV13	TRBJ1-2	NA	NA	CASSPRTTNYGYTF	TGTGCCAGCAGCCCCCGTACTACCAACTATGGCTACACCTTC
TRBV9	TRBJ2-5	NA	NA	CASSPGTPATQYF	TGTGCCAGCAGCCCCGGTACCCCGGCGACCCAGTACTTC
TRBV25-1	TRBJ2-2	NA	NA	CASSARGTGELFF	TGTGCCAGCAGCGCCCGGGGGACCGGGGAGCTGTTTTTT
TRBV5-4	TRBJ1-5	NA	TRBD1	CASSLEGGGGNQPQHF	TGTGCCAGCAGCTTGGAGGGAGGGGGCGGCAATCAGCCCCAGCATTTT